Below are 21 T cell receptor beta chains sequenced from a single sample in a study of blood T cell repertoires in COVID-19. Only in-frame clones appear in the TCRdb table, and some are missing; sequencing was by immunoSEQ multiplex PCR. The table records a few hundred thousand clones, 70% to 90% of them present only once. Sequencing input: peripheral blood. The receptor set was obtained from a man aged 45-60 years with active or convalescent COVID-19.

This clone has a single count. In nucleotides, the CDR3 is TGTGCCAGTAGTATAGGTGTATATGGAAACACCATATATTTT. Translation gives CASSIGVYGNTIYF. The chain has TRBV19 and TRBJ1-3; no clear D. Deletions cut 1 base from V and 3 bases from J, with 7 bases between. Germline-derived CDR1 and CDR2 are LNHDA and SQIVND (reference sequence). This CDR3 region has 14 residues.

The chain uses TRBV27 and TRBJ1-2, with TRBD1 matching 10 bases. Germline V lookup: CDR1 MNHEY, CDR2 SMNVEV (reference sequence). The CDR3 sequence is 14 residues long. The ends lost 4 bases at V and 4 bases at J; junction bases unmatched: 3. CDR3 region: CASSSWTGGYGYTF. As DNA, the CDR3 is TGTGCCAGCAGTTCGTGGACAGGGGGCTATGGCTACACCTTC.

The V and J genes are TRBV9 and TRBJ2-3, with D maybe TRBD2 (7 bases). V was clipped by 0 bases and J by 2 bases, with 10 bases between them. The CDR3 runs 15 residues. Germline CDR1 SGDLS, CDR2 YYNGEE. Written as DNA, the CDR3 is TGTGCCAGCAGCGTAGAGGGGGGGTTCACAGATACGCAGTATTTT. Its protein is CASSVEGGFTDTQYF.

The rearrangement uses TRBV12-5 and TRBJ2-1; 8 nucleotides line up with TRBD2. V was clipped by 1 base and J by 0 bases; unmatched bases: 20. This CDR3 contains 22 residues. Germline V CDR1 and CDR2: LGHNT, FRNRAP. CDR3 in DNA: TGTGCTAGTGGTTTGGCGTTGTGGGGGACTAGGGGAGGGAGCCTCTCCTACAATGAGCAGTTCTTC. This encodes CASGLALWGTRGGSLSYNEQFF.

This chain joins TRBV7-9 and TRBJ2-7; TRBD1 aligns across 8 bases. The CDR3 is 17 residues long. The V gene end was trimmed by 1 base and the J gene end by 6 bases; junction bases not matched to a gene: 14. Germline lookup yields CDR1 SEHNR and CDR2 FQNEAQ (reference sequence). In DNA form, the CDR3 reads TGTGCCAGCAGCTTAGGCGGATACAGGGGGAGAGGGGGCGAGCAGTACTTC. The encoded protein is CASSLGGYRGRGGEQYF.

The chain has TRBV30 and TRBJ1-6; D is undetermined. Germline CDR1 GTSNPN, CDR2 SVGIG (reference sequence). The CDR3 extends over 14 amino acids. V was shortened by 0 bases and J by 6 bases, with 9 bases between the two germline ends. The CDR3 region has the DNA TGTGCCTGGAGTGTATATGTCCCTAATTCACCCCTCCACTTT. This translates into CAWSVYVPNSPLHF.

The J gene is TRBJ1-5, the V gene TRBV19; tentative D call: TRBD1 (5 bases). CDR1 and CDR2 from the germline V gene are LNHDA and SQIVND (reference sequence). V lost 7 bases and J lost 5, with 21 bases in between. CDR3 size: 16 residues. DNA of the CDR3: TGTGCCAGTACTTTCCTCGGGCAGGGTGGTTATCAGCCCCAGCATTTT. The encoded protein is CASTFLGQGGYQPQHF. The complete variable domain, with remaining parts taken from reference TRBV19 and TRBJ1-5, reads DGGITQSPKYLFRKEGQNVTLSCEQNLNHDAMYWYRQDPGQGLRLIYYSQIVNDFQKGDIAEGYSVSREKKESFPLTVTSAQKNPTAFYLCASTFLGQGGYQPQHFGDGTRLSIL.

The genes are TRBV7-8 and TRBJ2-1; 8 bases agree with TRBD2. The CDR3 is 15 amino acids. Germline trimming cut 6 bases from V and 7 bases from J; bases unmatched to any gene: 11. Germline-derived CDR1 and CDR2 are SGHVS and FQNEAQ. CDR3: CASSHTLAADNEQFF. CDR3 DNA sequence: TGTGCCAGCAGTCATACACTAGCGGCAGATAATGAGCAGTTCTTC.

CDR3 residues: CASSIRAGGNEQYF. CDR3 nucleotides: TGTGCCAGCAGCATCCGGGCCGGAGGCAACGAGCAGTACTTC. This rearrangement joins TRBV9 to TRBJ2-7; D might be TRBD2 (5 bases). V shed 4 bases and J shed 5 bases, with 16 bases lying between them. Germline V gene sequence: CDR1 SGDLS, CDR2 YYNGEE. This CDR3 is built from 14 residues.

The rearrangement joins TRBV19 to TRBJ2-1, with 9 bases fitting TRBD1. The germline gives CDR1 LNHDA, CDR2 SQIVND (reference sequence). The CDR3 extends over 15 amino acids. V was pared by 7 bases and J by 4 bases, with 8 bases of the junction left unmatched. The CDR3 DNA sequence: TGTGCCAGTACTCGTCCCGGGACAGGGTACAATGAGCAGTTCTTC. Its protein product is CASTRPGTGYNEQFF.

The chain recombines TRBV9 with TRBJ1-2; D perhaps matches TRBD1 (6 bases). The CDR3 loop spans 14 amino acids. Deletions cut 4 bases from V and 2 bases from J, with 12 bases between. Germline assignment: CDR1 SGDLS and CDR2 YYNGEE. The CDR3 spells CASSLRTDNYGYTF. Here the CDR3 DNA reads TGTGCCAGCAGCCTCCGGACAGACAACTATGGCTACACCTTC.

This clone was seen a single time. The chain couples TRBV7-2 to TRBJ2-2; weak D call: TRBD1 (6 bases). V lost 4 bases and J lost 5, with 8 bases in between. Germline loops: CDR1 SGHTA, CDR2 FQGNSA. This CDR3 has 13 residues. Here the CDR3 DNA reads TGTGCCAGCAGCTCCGGACAGACCGGGGAGCTGTTTTTT. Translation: CASSSGQTGELFF.

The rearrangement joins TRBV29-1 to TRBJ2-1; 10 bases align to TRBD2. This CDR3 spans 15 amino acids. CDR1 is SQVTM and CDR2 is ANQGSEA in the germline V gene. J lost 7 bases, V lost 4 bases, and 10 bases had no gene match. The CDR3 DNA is TGCAGCGTTGGAAAACTAGCGGGATTTCTTAATGAGCAGTTCTTC. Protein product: CSVGKLAGFLNEQFF.

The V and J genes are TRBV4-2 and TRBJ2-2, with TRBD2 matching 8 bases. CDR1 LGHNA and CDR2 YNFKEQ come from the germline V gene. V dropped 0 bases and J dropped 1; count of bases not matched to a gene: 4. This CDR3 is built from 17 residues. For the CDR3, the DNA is TGTGCCAGCAGCCAAGATTCCCTAGCGGGGAACACCGGGGAGCTGTTTTTT. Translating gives CASSQDSLAGNTGELFF.

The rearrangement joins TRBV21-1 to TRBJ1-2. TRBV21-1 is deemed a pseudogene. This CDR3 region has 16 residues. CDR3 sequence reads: CASSKVRGGAGYGYTF. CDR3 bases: TGTGCCAGCAGCAAAGTTCGGGGGGGCGCAGGGTATGGCTACACCTTC.

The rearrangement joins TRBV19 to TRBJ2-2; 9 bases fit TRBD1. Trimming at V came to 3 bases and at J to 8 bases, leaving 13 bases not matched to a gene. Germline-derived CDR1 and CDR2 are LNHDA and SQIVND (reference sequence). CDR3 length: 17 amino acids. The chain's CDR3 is CASSIAQGANLAGELFF. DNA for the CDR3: TGTGCCAGTAGTATTGCACAGGGGGCGAATCTAGCAGGGGAGCTGTTTTTT. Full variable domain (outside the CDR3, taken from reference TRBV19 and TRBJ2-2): DGGITQSPKYLFRKEGQNVTLSCEQNLNHDAMYWYRQDPGQGLRLIYYSQIVNDFQKGDIAEGYSVSREKKESFPLTVTSAQKNPTAFYLCASSIAQGANLAGELFFGEGSRLTVL.

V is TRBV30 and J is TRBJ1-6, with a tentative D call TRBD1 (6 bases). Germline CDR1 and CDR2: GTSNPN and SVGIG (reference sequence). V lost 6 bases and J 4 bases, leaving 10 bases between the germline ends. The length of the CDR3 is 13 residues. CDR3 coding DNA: TGTGCCTGTAGGACAGATTATAATTCACCCCTCCACTTT. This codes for CACRTDYNSPLHF. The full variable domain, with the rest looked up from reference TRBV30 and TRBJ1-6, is SQTIHQWPATLVQPVGSPLSLECTVEGTSNPNLYWYRQAAGRGLQLLFYSVGIGQISSEVPQNLSASRPQDRQFILSSKKLLLSDSGFYLCACRTDYNSPLHFGNGTRLTVT.

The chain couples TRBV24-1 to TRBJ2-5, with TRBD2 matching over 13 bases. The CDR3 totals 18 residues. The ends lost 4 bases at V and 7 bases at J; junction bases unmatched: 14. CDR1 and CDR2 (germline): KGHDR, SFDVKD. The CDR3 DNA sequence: TGTGCCACCAGTGACACCGGGACTAGCGGGGAGTTTGATGGGACCCAGTACTTC. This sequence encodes CATSDTGTSGEFDGTQYF.

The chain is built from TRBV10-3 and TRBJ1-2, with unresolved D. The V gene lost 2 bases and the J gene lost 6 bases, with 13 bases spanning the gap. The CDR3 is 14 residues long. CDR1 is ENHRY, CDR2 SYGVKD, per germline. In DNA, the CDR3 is TGTGCCATCAGTGAGAAGTGGGGAGTGGATGGCTACACCTTC. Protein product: CAISEKWGVDGYTF.

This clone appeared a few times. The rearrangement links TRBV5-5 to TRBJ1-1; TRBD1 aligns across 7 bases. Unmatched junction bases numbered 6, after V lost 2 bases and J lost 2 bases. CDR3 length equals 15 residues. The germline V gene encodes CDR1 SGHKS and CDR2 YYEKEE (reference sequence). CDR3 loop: CASSFTGTDNTEAFF. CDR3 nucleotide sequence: TGTGCCAGCAGCTTTACCGGGACAGACAACACTGAAGCTTTCTTT.

This chain's CDR3 is CASSFFRLETQYF. CDR3 in DNA: TGTGCCAGCAGCTTCTTCAGGTTAGAGACCCAGTACTTC. The rearrangement joins TRBV7-2 to TRBJ2-5; D unresolved. The germline CDR1 and CDR2 sequences are SGHTA and FQGNSA. Trimming stripped 3 bases from V and 4 bases from J, with 9 bases between. The length of the CDR3 is 13 residues.